The following is a T cell receptor (beta chain) sequence with its context. Its antigen is as yet unknown. CDR1 is DFQATT and CDR2 is SNEGSKA in the germline V gene (reference sequence). The CDR3 runs 11 residues. The data were taken from a study of CXCR3-negative and CXCR3-positive naive CD8 T cells. In triplicate, each CD8+ T cell subset was sorted at some 300,000 cells per replicate. Study conclusions and caveats: CXCR3-expressing naive cells carried TRB CDR3s more hydrophobic than those of CXCR3-negative naive cells. Sequencing showed both naive subsets with comparably high diversity, and memory CD8+ cells much lower.

Via 5' RACE with UMI labels, TRB cDNA libraries were prepared. TCRdb reprocessed the 5' RACE reads, with one entry per CDR3 protein and no DNA. Its listing shows over 150,000 distinct CDR3 sequences. V and J are TRBV20-1 and TRBJ2-7; as DNA is missing, the TRBD1 call by TCRdb cannot be tested. This TCR was recovered from a human donor in good health. Some clones in this sample may be carry-over from other donors' samples. The specimen was naive CXCR3+ CD8+ T cells from blood. This sample's subset: CD45RO-CCR7+CD27+CD95- naive CD8+ T cells expressing CXCR3 (TNR3+). CDR3 residues: CSARQGYERYF.